Detailed here is one T cell receptor (beta chain). Libraries were prepared by immunoSEQ multiplex PCR; TCRdb keeps only in-frame clonotypes and omits some of them. The sample includes hundreds of thousands of clones, more than 75% of them seen just once. This sample is drawn from a study of blood T cell repertoires in COVID-19. Germline trimming cut 7 bases from V and 9 bases from J; bases unmatched to any gene: 2. The CDR3 covers 13 residues. Looked up from germline, CDR1 is MNHEY and CDR2 is SVGAGI. Sequencing was carried out using PBMCs or T cells enriched from blood (not recorded which). This clonotype was sampled from a woman between 50 and 59 years old who had recovered from COVID-19. This chain joins TRBV6-5 and TRBJ2-1; 14 bases match TRBD2. This CDR3 is CASNGLAGGEQFF. In DNA form, the CDR3 reads TGTGCCAGCAATGGACTAGCGGGAGGTGAGCAGTTCTTC.